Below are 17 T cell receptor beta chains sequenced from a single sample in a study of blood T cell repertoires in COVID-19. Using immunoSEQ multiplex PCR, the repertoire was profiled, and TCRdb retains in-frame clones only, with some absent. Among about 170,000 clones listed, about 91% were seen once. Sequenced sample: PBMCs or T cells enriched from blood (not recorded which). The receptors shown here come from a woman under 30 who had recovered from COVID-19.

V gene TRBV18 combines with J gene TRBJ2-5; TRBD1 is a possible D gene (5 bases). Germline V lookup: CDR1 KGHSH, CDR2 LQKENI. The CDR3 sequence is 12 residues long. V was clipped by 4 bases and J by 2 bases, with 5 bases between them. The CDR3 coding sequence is TGTGCCAGCTCACGGACACAAGAGACCCAGTACTTC. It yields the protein CASSRTQETQYF.

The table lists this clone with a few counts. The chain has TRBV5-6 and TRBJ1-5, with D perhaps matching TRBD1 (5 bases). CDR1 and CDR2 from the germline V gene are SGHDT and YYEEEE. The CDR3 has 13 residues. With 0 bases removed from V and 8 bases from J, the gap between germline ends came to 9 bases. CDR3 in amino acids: CASSLGRVKPQHF. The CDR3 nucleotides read TGTGCCAGCAGCTTGGGCAGGGTGAAGCCCCAGCATTTT.

As DNA, the CDR3 is TGTGCCAGCAGCTTTCAAGGAGCTGGGGCCAACGTCCTGACTTTC. This encodes CASSFQGAGANVLTF. J is TRBJ2-6 and V is TRBV5-5; D unresolved. Germline V gives CDR1 SGHKS, CDR2 YYEKEE (reference sequence). The length of the CDR3 is 15 residues. V was pared by 2 bases and J by 2 bases, with 8 bases between.

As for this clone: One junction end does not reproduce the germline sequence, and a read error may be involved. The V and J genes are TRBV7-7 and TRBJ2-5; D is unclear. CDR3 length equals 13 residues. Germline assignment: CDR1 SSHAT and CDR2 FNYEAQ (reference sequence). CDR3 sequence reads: CASSWSNRETQYF. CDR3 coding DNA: TGTGCTAGCAGCTGGTCCAACCGGGAGACCCAGTACTTC.

The chain's CDR3 is CASSLATGNTEAFF. CDR3 coding DNA: TGTGCCAGCAGCTTAGCGACAGGGAACACTGAAGCTTTCTTT. V usage is TRBV7-9 and J usage is TRBJ1-1; tentatively, D is TRBD1 (6 bases). V was pared by 0 bases and J by 1 base, with 6 bases between. Germline assignment: CDR1 SEHNR and CDR2 FQNEAQ (reference sequence). The length of the CDR3 is 14 residues.

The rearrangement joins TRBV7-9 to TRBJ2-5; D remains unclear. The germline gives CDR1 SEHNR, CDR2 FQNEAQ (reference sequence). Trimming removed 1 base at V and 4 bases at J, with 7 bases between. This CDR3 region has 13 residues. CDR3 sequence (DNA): TGTGCCAGCAGCTTAGTCTTTTCAGAGACCCAGTACTTC. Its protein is CASSLVFSETQYF. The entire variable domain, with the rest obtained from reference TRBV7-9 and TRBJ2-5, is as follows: DTGVSQNPRHKITKRGQNVTFRCDPISEHNRLYWYRQTLGQGPEFLTYFQNEAQLEKSRLLSDRFSAERPKGSFSTLEIQRTEQGDSAMYLCASSLVFSETQYFGPGTRLLVL.

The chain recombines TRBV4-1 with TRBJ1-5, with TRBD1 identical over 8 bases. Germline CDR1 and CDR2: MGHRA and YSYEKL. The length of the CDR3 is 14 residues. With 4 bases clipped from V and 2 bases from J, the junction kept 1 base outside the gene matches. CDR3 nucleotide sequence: TGCGCCAGCAGCCCGACAGGGGGCAATCAGCCCCAGCATTTT. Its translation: CASSPTGGNQPQHF.

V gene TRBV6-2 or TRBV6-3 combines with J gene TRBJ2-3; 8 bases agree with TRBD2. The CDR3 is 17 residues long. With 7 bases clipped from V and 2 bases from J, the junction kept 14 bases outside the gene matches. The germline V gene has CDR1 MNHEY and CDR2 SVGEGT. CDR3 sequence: CASTPGAGGGITDTQYF. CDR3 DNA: TGTGCCAGCACCCCCGGTGCCGGGGGGGGCATCACAGATACGCAGTATTTT.

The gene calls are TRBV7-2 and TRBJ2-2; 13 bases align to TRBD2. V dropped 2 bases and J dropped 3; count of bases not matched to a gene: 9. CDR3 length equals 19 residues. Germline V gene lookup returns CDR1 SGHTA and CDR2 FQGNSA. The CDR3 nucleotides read TGTGCCAGCAGCTTACCGCGACTAGCGGGAGGTCGATACACCGGGGAGCTGTTTTTT. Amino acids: CASSLPRLAGGRYTGELFF.

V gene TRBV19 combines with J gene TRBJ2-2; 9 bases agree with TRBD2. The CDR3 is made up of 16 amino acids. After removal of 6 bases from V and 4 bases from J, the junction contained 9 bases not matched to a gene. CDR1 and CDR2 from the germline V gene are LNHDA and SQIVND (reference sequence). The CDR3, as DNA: TGTGCCAGTAGAAGGATAGCGGGAGTTAGCACCGGGGAGCTGTTTTTT. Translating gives CASRRIAGVSTGELFF. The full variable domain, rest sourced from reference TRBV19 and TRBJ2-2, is DGGITQSPKYLFRKEGQNVTLSCEQNLNHDAMYWYRQDPGQGLRLIYYSQIVNDFQKGDIAEGYSVSREKKESFPLTVTSAQKNPTAFYLCASRRIAGVSTGELFFGEGSRLTVL.

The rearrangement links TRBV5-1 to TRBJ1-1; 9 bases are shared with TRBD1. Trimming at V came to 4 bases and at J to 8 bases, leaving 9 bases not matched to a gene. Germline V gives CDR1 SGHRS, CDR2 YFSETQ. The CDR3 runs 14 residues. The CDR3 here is CASSLDPTGGEAFF. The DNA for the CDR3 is TGCGCCAGCAGCCTGGATCCAACAGGGGGCGAAGCTTTCTTT.

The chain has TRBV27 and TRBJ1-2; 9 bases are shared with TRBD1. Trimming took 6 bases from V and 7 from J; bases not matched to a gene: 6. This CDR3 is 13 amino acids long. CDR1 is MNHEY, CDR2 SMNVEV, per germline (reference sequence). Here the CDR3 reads CASSRDRDFGYTF. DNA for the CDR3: TGTGCCAGCAGCAGGGACAGGGATTTTGGCTACACCTTC.

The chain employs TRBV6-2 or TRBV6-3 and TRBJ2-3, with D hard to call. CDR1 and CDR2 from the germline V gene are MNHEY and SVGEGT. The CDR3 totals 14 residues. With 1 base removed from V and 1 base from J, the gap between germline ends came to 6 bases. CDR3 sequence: CASSYFTGTDTQYF. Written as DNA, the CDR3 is TGTGCCAGCAGTTACTTTACAGGCACAGATACGCAGTATTTT.

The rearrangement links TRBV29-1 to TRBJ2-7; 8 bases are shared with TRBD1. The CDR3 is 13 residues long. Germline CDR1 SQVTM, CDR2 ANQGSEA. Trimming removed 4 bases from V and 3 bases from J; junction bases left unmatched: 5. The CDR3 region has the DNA TGCAGCGTTGCTGGGACAGGACACTACGAGCAGTACTTC. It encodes CSVAGTGHYEQYF.

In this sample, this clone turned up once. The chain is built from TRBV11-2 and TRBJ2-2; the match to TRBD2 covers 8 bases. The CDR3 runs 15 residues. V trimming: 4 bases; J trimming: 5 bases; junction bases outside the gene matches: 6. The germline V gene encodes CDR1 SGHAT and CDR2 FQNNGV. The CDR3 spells CASSSLAALTGELFF. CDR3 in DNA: TGTGCCAGCAGCTCACTAGCGGCCTTAACCGGGGAGCTGTTTTTT.

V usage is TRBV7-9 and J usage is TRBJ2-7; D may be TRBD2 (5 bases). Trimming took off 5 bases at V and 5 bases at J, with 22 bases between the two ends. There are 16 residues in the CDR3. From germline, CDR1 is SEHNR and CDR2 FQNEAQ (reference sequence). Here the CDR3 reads CASSPPAGRALNEQYF. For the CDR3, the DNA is TGTGCCAGCAGCCCTCCCGCGGGCCGTGCGTTAAACGAGCAGTACTTC.

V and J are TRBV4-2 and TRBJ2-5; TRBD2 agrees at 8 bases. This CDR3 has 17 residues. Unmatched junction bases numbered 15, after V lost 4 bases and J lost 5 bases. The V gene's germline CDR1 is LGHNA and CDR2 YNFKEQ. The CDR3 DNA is TGTGCCAGCAGCCTTTTGGGTGGGGCGGGAGGACAGGAGACCCAGTACTTC. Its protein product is CASSLLGGAGGQETQYF.